The 15 T cell receptor beta chains below all came from one sample that was sequenced in a study of blood T cell repertoires in COVID-19. Repertoires were generated with immunoSEQ multiplex PCR, while TCRdb's copy carries only in-frame clones and drops some. The top ten clones hold about 2.3% of a sample with around 320,000 clones, about 85% of them seen once. The sequencing input was peripheral blood. Source of these receptors: a man aged 18 to 29 with active or convalescent COVID-19.

The chain is built from TRBV27 and TRBJ2-3; 9 positions agree with TRBD2. Per the germline V gene, CDR1 is MNHEY and CDR2 is SMNVEV (reference sequence). The CDR3 covers 15 residues. Trimming cost V 4 bases and J 4 bases; bases outside gene matches: 6. The CDR3 is CASSSSTSGSDTQYF. In DNA, the CDR3 is TGTGCCAGCAGTTCGTCGACTAGCGGCTCAGATACGCAGTATTTT.

V usage is TRBV18 and J usage is TRBJ2-2, with D possibly matching TRBD1 (6 bases). This CDR3 has 17 residues. The V gene lost 5 bases and the J gene lost 4 bases, with 20 bases spanning the gap. Germline-derived CDR1 and CDR2 are KGHSH and LQKENI. The CDR3: CASSGEEPGHITGELFF. The DNA of the CDR3 is TGTGCCAGCTCAGGTGAAGAACCGGGACATATCACCGGGGAGCTGTTTTTT.

The rearrangement uses TRBV19 and TRBJ1-1, with 8 bases lining up with TRBD1. The CDR3 has 15 residues. Germline V CDR1 and CDR2: LNHDA, SQIVND (reference sequence). J gave up 1 base and V 6 bases, and 7 bases lay outside the gene matches. Here the CDR3 DNA reads TGTGCCAGTAGGACGACAGGGGCGGGGAACACTGAAGCTTTCTTT. It encodes CASRTTGAGNTEAFF.

The CDR3 is CASSLSGQGREKLFF. The CDR3 coding sequence is TGTGCCAGCAGCTTATCGGGACAGGGAAGAGAAAAACTGTTTTTT. The chain uses TRBV7-2 and TRBJ1-4, with TRBD1 matching 9 bases. V lost 2 bases, J lost 8 bases, and 6 bases stayed unmatched. In germline, CDR1 is SGHTA, CDR2 FQGNSA. This CDR3 spans 15 amino acids.

The chain couples TRBV10-3 to TRBJ1-2; TRBD1 might be the D (5 bases). The germline V gene encodes CDR1 ENHRY and CDR2 SYGVKD. V dropped 3 bases and J dropped 6 bases, with 20 bases sitting between them. CDR3 size: 16 residues. The CDR3 is CAISDNAGRGWHGYTF. CDR3 DNA sequence: TGTGCCATCAGTGATAACGCGGGACGGGGGTGGCATGGCTACACCTTC.

V gene TRBV29-1 combines with J gene TRBJ2-3; 7 bases line up with TRBD1. With V trimmed by 4 bases and J by 5 bases, 15 bases remained unmatched. The germline CDR1 and CDR2 sequences are SQVTM and ANQGSEA. The CDR3 runs to 16 residues. As DNA, the CDR3 is TGCAGCGTTGTGCCACTGAGACAGGGCGACCTAGATACGCAGTATTTT. Translation gives CSVVPLRQGDLDTQYF.

This sequence joins TRBV5-1 and TRBJ1-2; the D gene is possibly TRBD1 (6 bases). Germline CDR1 reads SGHRS; CDR2 reads YFSETQ. V was clipped by 2 bases and J by 5 bases, with 13 bases between them. The CDR3 runs 14 residues. The chain's CDR3 is CASSLTTGMYGYTF. The CDR3 bases are TGCGCCAGCAGCTTAACGACAGGAATGTATGGCTACACCTTC.

V and J are TRBV5-4 and TRBJ1-2; TRBD1 agrees at 10 bases. V trimming: 6 bases; J trimming: 2 bases; junction bases outside the gene matches: 7. The CDR3 consists of 15 residues. Germline V gene sequence: CDR1 SGHNT, CDR2 YYREEE (reference sequence). CDR3 coding DNA: TGTGCCAGCACAGAATGGGACAGGGGAAACTATGGCTACACCTTC. Translating gives CASTEWDRGNYGYTF.

The chain links TRBV28 to TRBJ2-7, with 9 nucleotides matching TRBD2. Germline V gene lookup returns CDR1 MDHEN and CDR2 SYDVKM. V trimming: 3 bases; J trimming: 2 bases; junction bases outside the gene matches: 5. This CDR3 has 15 amino acids. The CDR3 here is CASSLGGRGTYEQYF. CDR3 nucleotide sequence: TGTGCCAGCAGTTTGGGCGGGAGGGGTACCTACGAGCAGTACTTC.

The CDR3 loop is CASGSTGQGYYGYTF. In DNA, the CDR3 is TGTGCTAGTGGTTCTACGGGACAGGGCTACTATGGCTACACCTTC. The chain links TRBV12-5 to TRBJ1-2; 9 bases align to TRBD1. V lost 4 bases and J lost 3; bases outside the gene matches: 6. Germline CDR1 is LGHNT and CDR2 is FRNRAP. This CDR3 region has 15 residues.

The chain couples TRBV7-2 to TRBJ2-4; D is possibly TRBD2 (6 bases). V lost 0 bases to trimming and J lost 4 bases, with 13 bases between them. The CDR3 has 16 residues. Germline V lookup: CDR1 SGHTA, CDR2 FQGNSA. CDR3 in DNA: TGTGCCAGCAGCTTAGCGGGGTCGGGACTTAAAAACATTCAGTACTTC. The encoded protein is CASSLAGSGLKNIQYF. Full variable domain (outside the CDR3, taken from reference TRBV7-2 and TRBJ2-4): GAGVSQSPSNKVTEKGKDVELRCDPISGHTALYWYRQSLGQGLEFLIYFQGNSAPDKSGLPSDRFSAERTGGSVSTLTIQRTQQEDSAVYLCASSLAGSGLKNIQYFGAGTRLSVL.

This chain uses TRBV24-1 with TRBJ1-5, with D hard to call. The CDR3 consists of 14 residues. The germline gives CDR1 KGHDR, CDR2 SFDVKD. Trimming removed 5 bases at V and 5 bases at J, with 12 bases between. The CDR3 nucleotides are TGTGCCACCAGTGTGGGGTCGGGAGATCAGCCCCAGCATTTT. Its protein product is CATSVGSGDQPQHF.

The chain is built from TRBV9 and TRBJ2-5; possible D gene TRBD2, 5 bases. Germline CDR1 is SGDLS and CDR2 is YYNGEE. This CDR3 has 11 residues. The V gene lost 6 bases and the J gene lost 4 bases, with 7 bases spanning the gap. The chain's CDR3 is CASIGGETQYF. The CDR3 nucleotides are TGTGCCAGCATAGGAGGAGAGACCCAGTACTTC.

The chain uses TRBV6-4 and TRBJ2-5; TRBD2 matches at 12 bases. CDR3 length: 14 amino acids. J gave up 2 bases and V 6 bases, and 1 base lay outside the gene matches. CDR1 MRHNA and CDR2 SNTAGT come from the germline V gene. The CDR3 spells CASRLAGGQETQYF. The CDR3 DNA follows: TGTGCCAGCAGACTAGCGGGGGGACAAGAGACCCAGTACTTC.

CDR3 sequence reads: CASKRDRGQVYGYTF. DNA for the CDR3: TGTGCCAGCAAACGGGATAGGGGACAAGTCTATGGCTACACCTTC. This sequence joins TRBV2 and TRBJ1-2; TRBD1 might be the D (6 bases). Germline lookup yields CDR1 SNHLY and CDR2 FYNNEI. Trimming shortened V by 7 bases and J by 4 bases, and 19 bases separated the two germline ends. CDR3 size: 15 residues. Together with reference TRBV2 and TRBJ1-2, the CDR3 gives the full variable domain: EPEVTQTPSHQVTQMGQEVILRCVPISNHLYFYWYRQILGQKVEFLVSFYNNEISEKSEIFDDQFSVERPDGSNFTLKIRSTKLEDSAMYFCASKRDRGQVYGYTFGSGTRLTVV.